The 2 T cell receptor beta chains reported below all come from one sample, sequenced in a study of blood T cell repertoires in COVID-19. Sequencing was performed with immunoSEQ multiplex PCR; in TCRdb, only in-frame clones are kept and a portion is missing. Altogether 210,000 or so clones are present, 70% to 90% being singletons, with the ten largest covering 10% to 11%. The sequencing sample was made of PBMCs or T cells enriched from blood (not recorded which). The receptors come from a man aged 25 to 40 who had recovered from COVID-19.

In this sample, this clone turned up once. The chain recombines TRBV28 with TRBJ1-5; perhaps TRBD1 as D (5 bases). The CDR3 loop spans 18 amino acids. V gave up 3 bases and J gave up 1 base, with 19 bases separating them. Per the germline V gene, CDR1 is MDHEN and CDR2 is SYDVKM. The CDR3 DNA reads as TGTGCCAGCAGTTTTATCGGCTGGGGCCCCGCCAGCAATCAGCCCCAGCATTTT. This codes for CASSFIGWGPASNQPQHF.

The chain employs TRBV19 and TRBJ1-2; 7 positions agree with TRBD1. V trimming: 5 bases; J trimming: 6 bases; junction bases outside the gene matches: 15. The CDR3 runs 16 residues. In germline, CDR1 is LNHDA, CDR2 SQIVND (reference sequence). The CDR3 nucleotides are TGTGCCAGTAGTCCCAGACAGGGCCCATTCAGGGATGGCTACACCTTC. It translates to CASSPRQGPFRDGYTF. The whole variable domain, filled in from reference TRBV19 and TRBJ1-2, reads DGGITQSPKYLFRKEGQNVTLSCEQNLNHDAMYWYRQDPGQGLRLIYYSQIVNDFQKGDIAEGYSVSREKKESFPLTVTSAQKNPTAFYLCASSPRQGPFRDGYTFGSGTRLTVV.